The clone carrying this T cell receptor (beta chain) was seen just once. The data are from a study of OX40 agonist ivuxolimab in advanced cancers. The V gene's germline CDR1 is SQVTM and CDR2 ANQGSEA. V was clipped by 4 bases and J by 8 bases, with 21 bases between them. The CDR3 spans 15 residues. TCRdb's copy holds only in-frame clones and misses some; the assay was immunoSEQ multiplex PCR. The sample lists about 80,000 clones, 90% to 95% occurring once. This rearrangement joins TRBV29-1 to TRBJ2-1; D possibly corresponds to TRBD1 (6 bases). The receptor's source is an adult with an advanced solid tumor such as melanoma, head and neck, liver or kidney cancer. Specimen: CD4+ or CD8+ T cells sorted from blood, collected in a trial of the OX40 agonist ivuxolimab. CDR3 sequence: CSVVPQGYNLDEQFF. CDR3 DNA sequence: TGCAGCGTTGTTCCCCAGGGGTATAATTTGGATGAGCAGTTCTTC.